This T cell receptor (beta chain) comes out of a study of shared clonotypes between healthy human individuals. Study background: CD8 memory received one plate per donor, CD8 naive two, CD4 memory three and CD4 naive three. Overall study results and limits: Of the naive CD4 clonotypes, around 4.8% were shared across several donors.

This clone was seen more than once but under ten times. The antigen is unknown. The CDR3 totals 17 residues. Sequencing used immunoSEQ multiplex PCR; TCRdb keeps in-frame clones, though not all of them. This table has 2.5 million or so clones, approximately 94% appearing once. The clonotype originates from a man aged 18 to 30 in good health. This chain links TRBV1 with TRBJ1-5. TRBV1 is described as a pseudogene. Sequencing was done on a sample of naive CD4+ T cells sorted from blood. Subset defined: CD45RA+ positively selected. Here the CDR3 reads CTSSQDNWRQEMRAQHF. The CDR3, as DNA: TGCACCAGCAGCCAAGATAATTGGAGGCAGGAAATGAGGGCCCAGCATTTT.